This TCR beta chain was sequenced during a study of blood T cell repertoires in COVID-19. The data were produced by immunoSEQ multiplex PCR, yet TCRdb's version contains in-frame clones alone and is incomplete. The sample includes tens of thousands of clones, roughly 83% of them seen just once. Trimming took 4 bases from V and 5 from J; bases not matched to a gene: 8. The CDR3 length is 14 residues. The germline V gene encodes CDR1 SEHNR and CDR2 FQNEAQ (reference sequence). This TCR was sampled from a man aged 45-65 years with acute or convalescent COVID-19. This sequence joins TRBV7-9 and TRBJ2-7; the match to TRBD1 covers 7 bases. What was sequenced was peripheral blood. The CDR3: CASSWGTASDEQYF. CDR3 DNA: TGTGCCAGCAGCTGGGGGACAGCATCGGACGAGCAGTACTTC.